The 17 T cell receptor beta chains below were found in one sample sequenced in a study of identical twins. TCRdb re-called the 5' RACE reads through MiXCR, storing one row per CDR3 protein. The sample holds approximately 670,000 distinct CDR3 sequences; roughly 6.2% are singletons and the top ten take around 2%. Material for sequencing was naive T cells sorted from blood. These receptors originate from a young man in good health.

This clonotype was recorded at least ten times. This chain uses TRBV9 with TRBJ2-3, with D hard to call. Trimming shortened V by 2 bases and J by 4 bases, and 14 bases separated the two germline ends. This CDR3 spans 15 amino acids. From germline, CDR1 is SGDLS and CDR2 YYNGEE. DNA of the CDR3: TGTGCCAGCAGCGTCCGATTTGGTACTGCAGATACGCAGTATTTT. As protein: CASSVRFGTADTQYF.

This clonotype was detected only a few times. As DNA, the CDR3 is TGTGCCAGCAGCAACAGGGGAATGACGAACACTGAAGCTTTCTTT. This codes for CASSNRGMTNTEAFF. This chain uses TRBV12-3 or TRBV12-4 with TRBJ1-1; 7 bases agree with TRBD1. The ends lost 6 bases at V and 1 base at J; junction bases unmatched: 8. CDR3 length: 15 residues.

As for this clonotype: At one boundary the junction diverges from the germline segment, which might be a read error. The CDR3 region has the DNA TGTGCCAGCAGCTTGGGTCTTCTCGGACAGCACTTC. Protein sequence: CASSLGLLGQHF. The rearrangement links TRBV5-5 to TRBJ2-7, with a weak D call TRBD1 (6 bases). CDR3 length: 12 residues. Germline lookup yields CDR1 SGHKS and CDR2 YYEKEE (reference sequence). Filled out from reference TRBV5-5 and TRBJ2-7, the complete variable domain reads DAGVTQSPTHLIKTRGQQVTLRCSPISGHKSVSWYQQVLGQGPQFIFQYYEKEERGRGNFPDRFSARQFPNYSSELNVNALLLGDSALYLCASSLGLLGQHFGPGTRLTVT.

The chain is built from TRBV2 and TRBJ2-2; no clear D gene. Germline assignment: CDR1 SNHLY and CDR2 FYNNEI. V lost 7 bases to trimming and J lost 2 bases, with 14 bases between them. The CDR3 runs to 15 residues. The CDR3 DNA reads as TGTGCCAGCATCCGGCAGGACCCTAACACCGGGGAGCTGTTTTTT. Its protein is CASIRQDPNTGELFF.

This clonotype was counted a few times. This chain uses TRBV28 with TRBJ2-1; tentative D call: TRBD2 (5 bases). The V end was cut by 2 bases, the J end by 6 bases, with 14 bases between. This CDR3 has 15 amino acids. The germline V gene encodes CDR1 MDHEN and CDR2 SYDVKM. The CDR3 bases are TGTGCCAGCAGTTTAGGCGGGCTCCCCTCCAATGAGCAGTTCTTC. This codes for CASSLGGLPSNEQFF.

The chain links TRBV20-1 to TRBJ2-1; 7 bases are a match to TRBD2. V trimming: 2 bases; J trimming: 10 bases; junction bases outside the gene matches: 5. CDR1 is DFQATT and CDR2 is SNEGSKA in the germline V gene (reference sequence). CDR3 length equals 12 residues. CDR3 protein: CSARRAGREQFF. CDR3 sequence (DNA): TGCAGTGCTAGACGGGCCGGGAGGGAGCAGTTCTTC.

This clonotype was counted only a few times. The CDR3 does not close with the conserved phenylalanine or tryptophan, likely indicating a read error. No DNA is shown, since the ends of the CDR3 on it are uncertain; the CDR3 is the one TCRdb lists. This CDR3 is CASSPKGTLEL. This chain links TRBV7-2 with TRBJ2-5; TRBD2, as called in the table, went unchecked against the DNA. The germline CDR1 and CDR2 sequences are SGHTA and FQGNSA. The CDR3 has 11 amino acids, counting both end residues.

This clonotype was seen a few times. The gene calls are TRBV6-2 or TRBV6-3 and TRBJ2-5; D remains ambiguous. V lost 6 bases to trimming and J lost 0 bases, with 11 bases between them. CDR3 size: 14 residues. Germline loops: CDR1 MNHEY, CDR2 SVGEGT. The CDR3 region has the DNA TGTGCCAGCAGCTCCCCGGAGAACCAAGAGACCCAGTACTTC. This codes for CASSSPENQETQYF.

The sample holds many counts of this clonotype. The CDR3, as DNA: TGTGCCATCAGGACTAGCGGGAACCAAGAGACCCAGTACTTC. Its protein is CAIRTSGNQETQYF. The chain uses TRBV10-3 and TRBJ2-5; 11 bases are a match to TRBD2. CDR1 is ENHRY and CDR2 is SYGVKD in the germline V gene. V dropped 6 bases and J dropped 0; count of bases not matched to a gene: 0. The CDR3 has 14 amino acids.

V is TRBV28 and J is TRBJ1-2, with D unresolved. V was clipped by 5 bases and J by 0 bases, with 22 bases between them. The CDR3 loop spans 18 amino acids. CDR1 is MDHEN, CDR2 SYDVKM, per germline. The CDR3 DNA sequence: TGTGCCAGCAGTATTCCTCCATGGGCGGGAGGGACTAACTATGGCTACACCTTC. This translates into CASSIPPWAGGTNYGYTF.

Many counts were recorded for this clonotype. CDR3 sequence reads: CASSQAGTGSGNTIYF. The CDR3, as DNA: TGTGCCAGCAGCCAGGCCGGGACAGGCTCTGGAAACACCATATATTTT. V and J are TRBV4-2 and TRBJ1-3; 8 bases agree with TRBD1. V was pared by 3 bases and J by 0 bases, with 4 bases of the junction left unmatched. Germline V lookup: CDR1 LGHNA, CDR2 YNFKEQ. This CDR3 spans 16 amino acids.

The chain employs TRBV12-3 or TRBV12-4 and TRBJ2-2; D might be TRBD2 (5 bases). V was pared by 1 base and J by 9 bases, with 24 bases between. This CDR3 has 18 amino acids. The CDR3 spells CASSLGSLTSGRGRELFF. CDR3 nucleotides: TGTGCCAGCAGTTTAGGATCTCTAACGTCGGGGAGAGGCCGGGAGCTGTTTTTT.

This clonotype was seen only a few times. DNA for the CDR3: TGCAGCGTCCCCGCCCTCCAGAGCTCCTACAATGAGCAGTTCTTC. Protein product: CSVPALQSSYNEQFF. The J gene is TRBJ2-1, the V gene TRBV29-1, with D unclear. This CDR3 comprises 15 residues. Germline lookup yields CDR1 SQVTM and CDR2 ANQGSEA. Between the trimmed V and J ends, which lost 6 bases and 0 bases, there was a span of 15 bases.

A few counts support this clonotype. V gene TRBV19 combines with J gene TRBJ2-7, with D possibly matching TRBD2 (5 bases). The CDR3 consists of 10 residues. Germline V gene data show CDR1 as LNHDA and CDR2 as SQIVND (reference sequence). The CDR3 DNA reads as TGTGCCAGCACAAGAGGGAGCGGCCACGTC. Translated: CASTRGSGHV.

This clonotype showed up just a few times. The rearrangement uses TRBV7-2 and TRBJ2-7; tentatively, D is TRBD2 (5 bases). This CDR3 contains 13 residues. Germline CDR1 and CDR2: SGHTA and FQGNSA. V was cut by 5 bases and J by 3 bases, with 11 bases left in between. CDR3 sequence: CASSPQSGYEQYV. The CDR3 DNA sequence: TGTGCCAGCAGCCCCCAGAGCGGCTACGAGCAGTACGTC.

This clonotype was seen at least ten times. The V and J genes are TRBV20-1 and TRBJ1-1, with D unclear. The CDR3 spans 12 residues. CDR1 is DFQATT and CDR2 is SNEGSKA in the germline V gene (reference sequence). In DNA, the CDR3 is TGCAGCGGAGCATTTATGAACACTGAAGCTTTCTTT. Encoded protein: CSGAFMNTEAFF.

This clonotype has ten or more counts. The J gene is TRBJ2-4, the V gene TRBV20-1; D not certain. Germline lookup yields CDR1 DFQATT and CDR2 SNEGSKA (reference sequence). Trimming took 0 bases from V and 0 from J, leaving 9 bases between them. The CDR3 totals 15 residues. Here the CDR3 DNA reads TGCAGTGCTAGAGATCCGACGGTAGCCAAAAACATTCAGTACTTC. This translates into CSARDPTVAKNIQYF.